The 26 T cell receptor beta chains below were found in one sample sequenced in a study of shared clonotypes between healthy human individuals. Sequenced by immunoSEQ multiplex PCR; TCRdb stores in-frame clones only, minus some. The sample records about 1,900,000 clones, about 95% being singletons. CD45RO-negative cells were positively selected for CCR7, leaving out terminally differentiated effector memory CD45RA+ cells. Sequencing input: naive CD8+ T cells sorted from blood. Receptors were obtained from a man aged 18 to 29 in good health.

J is TRBJ2-7 and V is TRBV7-6, with 12 bases fitting TRBD2. This CDR3 spans 13 amino acids. The V segment lost 7 bases and the J segment 6 bases; nucleotides outside the gene matches: 4. Germline V lookup: CDR1 SGHVS, CDR2 FNYEAQ. The CDR3 DNA sequence: TGTGCCAGCACCCTAGCGGGAGGGCTCGAGCAGTACTTC. Its translation: CASTLAGGLEQYF.

The V gene is TRBV20-1, the J gene TRBJ2-5, with unresolved D. Trimming shortened V by 0 bases and J by 6 bases, and 5 bases separated the two germline ends. The germline V gene has CDR1 DFQATT and CDR2 SNEGSKA (reference sequence). The CDR3 spans 11 residues. The CDR3 spells CSARDEKTQYF. The CDR3 nucleotides are TGCAGTGCTAGAGATGAGAAGACCCAGTACTTC.

The chain uses TRBV5-4 and TRBJ1-1, with D maybe TRBD1 (6 bases). Trimming left V 1 base short and J 3 bases short, with 16 bases between. Germline CDR1 reads SGHNT; CDR2 reads YYREEE (reference sequence). The CDR3 loop spans 16 amino acids. This chain's CDR3 is CASSLWGGQKDTEAFF. CDR3 nucleotide sequence: TGTGCCAGCAGCTTGTGGGGGGGACAAAAGGACACTGAAGCTTTCTTT.

This clone is a singleton in its sample. The V and J genes are TRBV4-3 and TRBJ1-3; no firm D call. CDR1 is LGHNA, CDR2 YSLEER, per germline. This CDR3 is built from 16 residues. The germline V and J ends were trimmed by 0 bases and 0 bases, with 9 bases remaining between them. The CDR3 coding sequence is TGCGCCAGCAGCCAAGATGGAAGTAGCTCTGGAAACACCATATATTTT. This sequence encodes CASSQDGSSSGNTIYF.

Of note for this clone: Additional DNA sequences in this sample encode the identical CDR3. The rearrangement uses TRBV30 and TRBJ2-7, with TRBD1 matching over 7 bases. V trimming: 0 bases; J trimming: 2 bases; junction bases outside the gene matches: 1. Looked up from germline, CDR1 is GTSNPN and CDR2 is SVGIG (reference sequence). The CDR3 has 13 residues. In DNA form, the CDR3 reads TGTGCCTGGAGTGTTGGGACAGCCTACGAGCAGTACTTC. It yields the protein CAWSVGTAYEQYF.

The chain recombines TRBV20-1 with TRBJ2-7; D possibly matches TRBD1 or TRBD2 (5 bases each). Germline V gene lookup returns CDR1 DFQATT and CDR2 SNEGSKA (reference sequence). CDR3 length: 11 residues. V was trimmed by 6 bases and J by 2 bases, leaving 8 bases between them. The CDR3 coding sequence is TGCAGTGCCCGGGGCGCCTACGAGCAGTACTTC. This translates into CSARGAYEQYF.

The chain joins TRBV6-5 to TRBJ2-7; TRBD2 agrees at 7 bases. CDR1 and CDR2 from the germline V gene are MNHEY and SVGAGI. CDR3 length: 14 amino acids. V shed 6 bases and J 4 bases; nucleotides not matched to a gene: 9. CDR3 DNA: TGTGCCAGCAGAGAAGCGGGAAACGCTTACGAGCAGTACTTC. This sequence encodes CASREAGNAYEQYF.

The chain is built from TRBV28 and TRBJ1-4; TRBD1 aligns across 9 bases. After removal of 8 bases from V and 2 bases from J, the junction contained 9 bases not matched to a gene. Germline loops: CDR1 MDHEN, CDR2 SYDVKM. CDR3 length: 16 amino acids. For the CDR3, the DNA is TGTGCCAGCGGACAGGGACAGGGACACACTAATGAAAAACTGTTTTTT. Translation: CASGQGQGHTNEKLFF.

This chain joins TRBV27 and TRBJ1-4; D is undetermined. The CDR3 loop spans 14 amino acids. Germline values: CDR1 MNHEY, CDR2 SMNVEV (reference sequence). V was cut by 0 bases and J by 7 bases, with 9 bases left in between. CDR3 protein: CASSLSGSVEKLFF. For the CDR3, the DNA is TGTGCCAGCAGTTTATCGGGGTCTGTTGAAAAACTGTTTTTT.

This clone came up once. The gene calls are TRBV4-1 and TRBJ1-1, with unresolved D. The CDR3 totals 16 residues. In germline, CDR1 is MGHRA, CDR2 YSYEKL. The V end was cut by 0 bases, the J end by 1 base, with 12 bases between. The CDR3 DNA is TGCGCCAGCAGCCAAGATGCTGCGTTGCCGAACACTGAAGCTTTCTTT. Protein sequence: CASSQDAALPNTEAFF.

The chain is built from TRBV19 and TRBJ2-1; 7 positions agree with TRBD2. The ends lost 3 bases at V and 4 bases at J; junction bases unmatched: 6. Germline V lookup: CDR1 LNHDA, CDR2 SQIVND (reference sequence). This CDR3 is built from 15 residues. CDR3 sequence: CASSIGRDYYNEQFF. The DNA for the CDR3 is TGTGCCAGTAGTATCGGGCGGGACTATTACAATGAGCAGTTCTTC.

The CDR3 bases are TGTGCCAGCAGCTTAGCTGTAGCGGGAGACACAGATACGCAGTATTTT. Translated: CASSLAVAGDTDTQYF. V gene TRBV7-8 combines with J gene TRBJ2-3, with 9 bases that match TRBD2. Looked up from germline, CDR1 is SGHVS and CDR2 is FQNEAQ. The length of the CDR3 is 16 residues. V lost 0 bases to trimming and J lost 2 bases; unmatched junction nucleotides: 3.

V and J are TRBV30 and TRBJ1-1; D uncertain. The CDR3 is 13 amino acids. In germline, CDR1 is GTSNPN, CDR2 SVGIG (reference sequence). V was cut by 2 bases and J by 4 bases, with 11 bases left in between. The CDR3 is CAWSWGSGTEAFF. In DNA form, the CDR3 reads TGTGCCTGGAGTTGGGGTTCCGGCACTGAAGCTTTCTTT. The full variable domain, rest sourced from reference TRBV30 and TRBJ1-1, is SQTIHQWPATLVQPVGSPLSLECTVEGTSNPNLYWYRQAAGRGLQLLFYSVGIGQISSEVPQNLSASRPQDRQFILSSKKLLLSDSGFYLCAWSWGSGTEAFFGQGTRLTVV.

As for this clone: This sample also contains other DNA sequences that code for the same CDR3. The chain combines TRBV28 with TRBJ1-1; 8 bases are shared with TRBD1. The germline V gene encodes CDR1 MDHEN and CDR2 SYDVKM. Unmatched junction bases numbered 5, after V lost 3 bases and J lost 5 bases. This CDR3 is built from 14 residues. The CDR3: CASSFRGRGTEAFF. The CDR3 DNA follows: TGTGCCAGCAGTTTCAGGGGGCGAGGGACTGAAGCTTTCTTT.

The chain is built from TRBV6-1 and TRBJ1-1; 7 bases are a match to TRBD1. The CDR3 has 15 residues. Germline V gene sequence: CDR1 MNHNS, CDR2 SASEGT. V dropped 3 bases and J dropped 6; count of bases not matched to a gene: 10. CDR3 in amino acids: CASSDTPGGSSEAFF. CDR3 nucleotides: TGTGCCAGCAGTGATACTCCAGGGGGTAGCTCTGAAGCTTTCTTT.

The CDR3 DNA sequence: TGTGCCAGCAGCTTAGGGTACGGGGTGATCCAAGAGACCCAGTACTTC. Translated: CASSLGYGVIQETQYF. V usage is TRBV7-6 and J usage is TRBJ2-5; TRBD2 might be the D (5 bases). The CDR3 sequence is 16 residues long. Trimming removed 1 base from V and 1 base from J, with 13 bases in between. Germline V gene data show CDR1 as SGHVS and CDR2 as FNYEAQ.

The rearrangement links TRBV29-1 to TRBJ2-5; either TRBD1 or TRBD2 may fit D (5 bases each). CDR1 and CDR2 (germline): SQVTM, ANQGSEA. V was clipped by 7 bases and J by 0 bases, with 6 bases between them. This CDR3 is 11 amino acids long. CDR3 loop: CSGGNQETQYF. The CDR3 nucleotides are TGCAGCGGGGGGAACCAAGAGACCCAGTACTTC.

As for this clone: Other DNA sequences in this specimen translate into the identical CDR3. The rearrangement uses TRBV5-4 and TRBJ2-5; TRBD1 is a possible D gene (5 bases). This CDR3 has 13 amino acids. Germline lookup yields CDR1 SGHNT and CDR2 YYREEE (reference sequence). Trimming removed 2 bases at V and 2 bases at J, with 7 bases between. The CDR3 reads CASSFRQQETQYF. CDR3 nucleotide sequence: TGTGCCAGCAGCTTTCGACAGCAAGAGACCCAGTACTTC.

This clone has just one count. The CDR3 DNA is TGTGCCCCCCGGAGGGGGCCAGAGACCCAGTACTTC. As protein: CAPRRGPETQYF. V is TRBV7-9 and J is TRBJ2-5; D is perhaps TRBD1 (7 bases). V lost 11 bases to trimming and J lost 4 bases, with 14 bases between them. The CDR3 totals 12 residues. The germline V gene has CDR1 SEHNR and CDR2 FQNEAQ (reference sequence).

The chain has TRBV11-2 and TRBJ2-1; D unclear. The V end was cut by 5 bases, the J end by 4 bases, with 9 bases between. The germline V gene has CDR1 SGHAT and CDR2 FQNNGV. The CDR3 runs to 13 residues. CDR3 sequence: CASSMGSYNEQFF. CDR3 nucleotide sequence: TGTGCCAGCAGCATGGGTAGTTACAATGAGCAGTTCTTC.

V is TRBV28 and J is TRBJ1-2; D remains unclear. Trimming cost V 6 bases and J 1 base, with 15 bases left between them. The CDR3 sequence is 15 residues long. CDR1 MDHEN and CDR2 SYDVKM come from the germline V gene. This chain's CDR3 is CASSFWESVNYGYTF. The CDR3 coding sequence is TGTGCCAGCAGCTTCTGGGAGTCAGTTAACTATGGCTACACCTTC.

V usage is TRBV30 and J usage is TRBJ2-1; D possibly corresponds to TRBD2 (5 bases). Germline V lookup: CDR1 GTSNPN, CDR2 SVGIG (reference sequence). V shed 7 bases and J shed 2 bases, with 12 bases lying between them. CDR3 length: 13 amino acids. CDR3 sequence: CALIAGTYNEQFF. DNA for the CDR3: TGTGCCTTGATCGCCGGGACCTACAATGAGCAGTTCTTC.

This clone has a single count. The chain combines TRBV10-3 with TRBJ1-2, with D maybe TRBD1 (5 bases). V gave up 5 bases and J gave up 7 bases, with 17 bases separating them. The CDR3 consists of 14 residues. From germline, CDR1 is ENHRY and CDR2 SYGVKD. CDR3 residues: CAISSTTEGFGYTF. CDR3 nucleotides: TGTGCCATCAGTTCTACCACGGAGGGGTTTGGCTACACCTTC.

The genes are TRBV7-6 and TRBJ1-5; D is possibly TRBD1 (5 bases). Germline V gene sequence: CDR1 SGHVS, CDR2 FNYEAQ. The CDR3 totals 14 residues. Trimming removed 10 bases from V and 2 bases from J, with 15 bases in between. CDR3 nucleotides: TGTGCCACCCGACGTGGGGCCCGCAATCAGCCCCAGCATTTT. As protein: CATRRGARNQPQHF.

The rearrangement joins TRBV7-8 to TRBJ1-1; D gene unclear. The V end was cut by 1 base, the J end by 0 bases, with 12 bases between. The CDR3 runs to 16 residues. Per germline, CDR1 SGHVS and CDR2 FQNEAQ. CDR3 DNA: TGTGCCAGCAGCTTAGTTCAGTTGAGAATGAACACTGAAGCTTTCTTT. The encoded protein is CASSLVQLRMNTEAFF.

The gene calls are TRBV5-8 and TRBJ2-7; weak D call: TRBD1 (6 bases). Germline CDR1 SGHTS, CDR2 YDEGEE. The CDR3 is 13 residues long. V lost 4 bases and J lost 3, with 11 bases in between. CDR3 nucleotide sequence: TGTGCCAGCAGCGGGGGCATAATCTACGAGCAGTACTTC. Its protein is CASSGGIIYEQYF.